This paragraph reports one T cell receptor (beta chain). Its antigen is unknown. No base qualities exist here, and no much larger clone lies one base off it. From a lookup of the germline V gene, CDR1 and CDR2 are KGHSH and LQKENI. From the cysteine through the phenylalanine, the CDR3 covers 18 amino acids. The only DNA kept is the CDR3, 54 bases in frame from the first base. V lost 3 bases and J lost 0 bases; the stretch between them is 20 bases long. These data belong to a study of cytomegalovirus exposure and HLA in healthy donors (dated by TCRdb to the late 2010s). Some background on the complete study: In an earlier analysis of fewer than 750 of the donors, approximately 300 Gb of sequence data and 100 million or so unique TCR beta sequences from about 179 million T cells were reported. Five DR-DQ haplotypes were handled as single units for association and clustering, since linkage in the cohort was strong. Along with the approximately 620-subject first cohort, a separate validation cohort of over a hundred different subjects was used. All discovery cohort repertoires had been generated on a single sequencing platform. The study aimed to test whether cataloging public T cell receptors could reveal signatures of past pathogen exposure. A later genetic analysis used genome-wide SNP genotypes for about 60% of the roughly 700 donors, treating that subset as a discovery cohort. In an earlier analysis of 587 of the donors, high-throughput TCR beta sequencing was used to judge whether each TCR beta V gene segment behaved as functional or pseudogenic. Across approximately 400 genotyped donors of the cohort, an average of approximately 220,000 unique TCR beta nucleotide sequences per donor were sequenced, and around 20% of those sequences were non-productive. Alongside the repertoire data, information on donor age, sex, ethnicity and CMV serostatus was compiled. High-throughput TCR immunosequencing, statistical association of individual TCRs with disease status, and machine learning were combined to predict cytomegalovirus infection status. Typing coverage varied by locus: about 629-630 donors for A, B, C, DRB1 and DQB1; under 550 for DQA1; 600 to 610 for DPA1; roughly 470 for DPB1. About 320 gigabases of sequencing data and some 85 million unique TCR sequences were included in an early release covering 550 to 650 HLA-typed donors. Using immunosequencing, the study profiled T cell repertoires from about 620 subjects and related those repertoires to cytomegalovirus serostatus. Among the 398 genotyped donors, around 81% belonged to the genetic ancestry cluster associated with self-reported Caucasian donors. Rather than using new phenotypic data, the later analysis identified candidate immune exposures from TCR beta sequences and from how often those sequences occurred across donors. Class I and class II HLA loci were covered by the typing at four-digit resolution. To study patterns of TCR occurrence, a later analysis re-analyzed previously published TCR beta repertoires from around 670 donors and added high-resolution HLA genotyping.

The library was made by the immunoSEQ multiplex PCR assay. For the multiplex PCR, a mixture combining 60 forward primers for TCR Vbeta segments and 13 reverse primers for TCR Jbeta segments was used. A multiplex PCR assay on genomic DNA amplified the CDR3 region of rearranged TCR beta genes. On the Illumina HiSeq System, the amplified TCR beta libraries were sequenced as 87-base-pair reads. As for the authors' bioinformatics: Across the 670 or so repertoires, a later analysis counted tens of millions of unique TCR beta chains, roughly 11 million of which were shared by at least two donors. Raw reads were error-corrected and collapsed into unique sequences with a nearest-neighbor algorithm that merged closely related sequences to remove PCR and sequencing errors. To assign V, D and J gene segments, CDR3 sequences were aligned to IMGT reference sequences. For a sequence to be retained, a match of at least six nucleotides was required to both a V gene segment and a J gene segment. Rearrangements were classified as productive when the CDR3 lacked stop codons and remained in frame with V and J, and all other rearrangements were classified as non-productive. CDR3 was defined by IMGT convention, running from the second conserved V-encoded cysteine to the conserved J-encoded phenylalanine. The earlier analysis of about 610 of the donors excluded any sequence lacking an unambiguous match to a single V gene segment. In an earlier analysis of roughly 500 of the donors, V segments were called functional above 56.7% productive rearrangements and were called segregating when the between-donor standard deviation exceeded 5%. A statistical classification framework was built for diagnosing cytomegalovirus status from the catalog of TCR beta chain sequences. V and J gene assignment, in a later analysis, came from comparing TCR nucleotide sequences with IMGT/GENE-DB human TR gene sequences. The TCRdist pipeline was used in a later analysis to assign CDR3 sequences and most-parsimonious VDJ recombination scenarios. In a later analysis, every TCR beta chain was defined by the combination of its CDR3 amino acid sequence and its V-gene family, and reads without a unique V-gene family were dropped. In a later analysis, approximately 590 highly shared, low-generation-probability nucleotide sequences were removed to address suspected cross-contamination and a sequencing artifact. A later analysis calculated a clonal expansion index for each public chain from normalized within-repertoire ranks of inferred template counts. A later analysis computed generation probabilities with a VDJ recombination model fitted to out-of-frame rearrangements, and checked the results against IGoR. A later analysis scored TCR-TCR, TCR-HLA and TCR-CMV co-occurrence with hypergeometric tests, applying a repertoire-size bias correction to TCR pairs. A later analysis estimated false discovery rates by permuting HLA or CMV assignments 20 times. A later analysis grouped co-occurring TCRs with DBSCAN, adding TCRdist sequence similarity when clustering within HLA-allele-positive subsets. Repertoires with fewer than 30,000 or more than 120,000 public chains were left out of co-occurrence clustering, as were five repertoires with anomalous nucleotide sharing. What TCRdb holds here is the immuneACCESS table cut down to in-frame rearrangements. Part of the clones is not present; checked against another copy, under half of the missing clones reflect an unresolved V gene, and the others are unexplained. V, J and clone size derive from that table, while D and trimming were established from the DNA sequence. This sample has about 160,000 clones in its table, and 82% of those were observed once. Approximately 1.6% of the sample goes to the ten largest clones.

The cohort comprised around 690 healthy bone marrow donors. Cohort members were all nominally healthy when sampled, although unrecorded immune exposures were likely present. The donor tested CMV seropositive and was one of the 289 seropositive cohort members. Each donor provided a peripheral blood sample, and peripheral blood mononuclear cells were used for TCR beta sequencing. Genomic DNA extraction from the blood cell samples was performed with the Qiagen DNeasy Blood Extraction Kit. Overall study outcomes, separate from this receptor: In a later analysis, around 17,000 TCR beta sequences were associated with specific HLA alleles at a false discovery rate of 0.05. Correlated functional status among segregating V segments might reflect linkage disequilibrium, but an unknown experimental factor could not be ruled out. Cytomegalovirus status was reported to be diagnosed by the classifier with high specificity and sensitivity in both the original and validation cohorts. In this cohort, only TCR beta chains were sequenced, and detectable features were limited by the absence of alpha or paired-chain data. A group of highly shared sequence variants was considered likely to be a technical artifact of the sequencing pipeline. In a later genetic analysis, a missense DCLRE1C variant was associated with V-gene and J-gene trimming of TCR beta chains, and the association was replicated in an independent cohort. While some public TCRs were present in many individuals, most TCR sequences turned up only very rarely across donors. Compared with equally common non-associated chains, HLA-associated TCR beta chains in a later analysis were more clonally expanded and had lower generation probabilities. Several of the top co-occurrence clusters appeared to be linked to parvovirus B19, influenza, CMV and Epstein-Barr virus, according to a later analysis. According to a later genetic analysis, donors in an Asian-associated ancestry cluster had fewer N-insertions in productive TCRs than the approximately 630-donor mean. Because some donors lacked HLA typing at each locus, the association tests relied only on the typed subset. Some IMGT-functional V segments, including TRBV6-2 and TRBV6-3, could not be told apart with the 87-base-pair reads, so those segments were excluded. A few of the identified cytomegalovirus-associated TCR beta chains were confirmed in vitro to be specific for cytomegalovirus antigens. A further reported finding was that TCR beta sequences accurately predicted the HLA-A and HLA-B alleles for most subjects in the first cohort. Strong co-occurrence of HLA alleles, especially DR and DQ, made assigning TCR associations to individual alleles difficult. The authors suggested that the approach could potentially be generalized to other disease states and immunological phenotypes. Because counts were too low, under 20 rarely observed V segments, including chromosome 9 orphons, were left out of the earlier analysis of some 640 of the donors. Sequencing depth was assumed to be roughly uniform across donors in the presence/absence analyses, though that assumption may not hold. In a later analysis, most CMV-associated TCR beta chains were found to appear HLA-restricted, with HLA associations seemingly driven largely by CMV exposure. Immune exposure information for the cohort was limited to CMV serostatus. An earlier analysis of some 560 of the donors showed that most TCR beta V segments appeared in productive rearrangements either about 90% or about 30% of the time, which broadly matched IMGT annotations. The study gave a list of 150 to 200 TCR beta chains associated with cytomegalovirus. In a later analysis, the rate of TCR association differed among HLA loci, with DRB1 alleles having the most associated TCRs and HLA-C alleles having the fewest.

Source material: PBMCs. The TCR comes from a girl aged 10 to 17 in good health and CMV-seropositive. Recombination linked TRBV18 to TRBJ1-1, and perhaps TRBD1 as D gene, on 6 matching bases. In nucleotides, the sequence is TGTGCCAGCTCACCTCCCGGGGGGGCAACGCGAATGAACACTGAAGCTTTCTTT. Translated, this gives CASSPPGGATRMNTEAFF.